This section outlines one T cell receptor (beta chain) sequence together with its context. Its antigen is not known. These data originate in a study of OX40 agonist ivuxolimab in advanced cancers. Study background: Six ivuxolimab dose levels, 0.01 to 10 mg/kg, were given intravenously every 2 weeks.

Per germline, CDR1 SQVTM and CDR2 ANQGSEA. V was trimmed by 3 bases and J by 5 bases, leaving 10 bases between them. The CDR3 has 12 residues. Exclusion of a patient followed from autoimmune disease history or systemic immunosuppression. Sequencing was performed with immunoSEQ multiplex PCR; in TCRdb, only in-frame clones are kept and a portion is missing. The sample holds 70,000 to 85,000 clones, roughly 88% seen once. Points from the study as a whole: Expanded clones tended on average to be more numerous among CD8+ T cells than CD4+. Individuals who were partial responders at 0.1-3.0 mg/kg had clonal expansion that ranked among the lowest.

The clonotype originates from an adult with an advanced solid tumor such as melanoma, head and neck, liver or kidney cancer. This sample comprised CD4+ or CD8+ T cells sorted from blood, obtained in a trial of the OX40 agonist ivuxolimab. V is TRBV29-1 and J is TRBJ2-5; possible D gene TRBD2, 5 bases. CDR3 loop: CSVDGVSETQYF. Written as DNA, the CDR3 is TGCAGCGTTGACGGGGTGTCCGAGACCCAGTACTTC.